Only a few counts were recorded for the clone carrying this T cell receptor beta chain. Random hexamers were used to reverse transcribe 0.5 to 1 ug of RNA. Amplification of the TCR beta CDR3 was carried out by immunoSEQ multiplex PCR, which spanned a total of 54 Vbeta and 13 Jbeta segments. TCRdb ran MiXCR on the immunoSEQ multiplex PCR reads and lists one entry per CDR3 protein. The sample has approximately 170,000 distinct CDR3 sequences; approximately 90% are singletons. The CDR3 extends over 11 amino acids. V was pared by 6 bases and J by 3 bases, with 6 bases between. Germline V gene sequence: CDR1 SGHTA, CDR2 FQGNSA. This sample stems from a study of CD8 T cells in Susac syndrome. The T cells that were sequenced for TCR beta were CD8+ and CD4+ cells from blood. Healthy donors were controls matched for age and sex.

The specimen was CD4+ T cells from PBMCs. The receptor was isolated from a human donor in good health. This chain links TRBV7-2 with TRBJ2-7; D not resolved. DNA of the CDR3: TGTGCCAGCAGTTTTTACTACGAGCAGTACTTC. It encodes CASSFYYEQYF. Full variable domain (rest looked up from reference TRBV7-2 and TRBJ2-7): GAGVSQSPSNKVTEKGKDVELRCDPISGHTALYWYRQSLGQGLEFLIYFQGNSAPDKSGLPSDRFSAERTGGSVSTLTIQRTQQEDSAVYLCASSFYYEQYFGPGTRLTVT.